This T cell receptor (beta chain) was obtained from a study of CD8 T cells in Susac syndrome. The CDR3 is made up of 14 amino acids. V lost 6 bases to trimming and J lost 3 bases, with 15 bases between them. Germline V gives CDR1 MNHEY, CDR2 SVGAGI. TCR beta from blood CD8+ and CD4+ T cells was sequenced. cDNA came from around 0.5 to 1 ug RNA primed by random hexamers. The TCR beta CDR3 was amplified by immunoSEQ multiplex PCR across 54 Vbeta, 13 Jbeta. Each CDR3 protein is one row after TCRdb ran MiXCR on the immunoSEQ multiplex PCR reads. The sample lists nearly 200,000 distinct CDR3 sequences; 90% to 95% were seen once.

The gene calls are TRBV6-5 and TRBJ2-7; D is possibly TRBD1 (5 bases). The sequenced material came from CD4+ T cells from PBMCs. This clonotype originated in a human donor with multiple sclerosis. CDR3 DNA: TGTGCCAGCAGCGACACAGGAGTCTTCTACGAGCAGTACTTC. It translates to CASSDTGVFYEQYF.